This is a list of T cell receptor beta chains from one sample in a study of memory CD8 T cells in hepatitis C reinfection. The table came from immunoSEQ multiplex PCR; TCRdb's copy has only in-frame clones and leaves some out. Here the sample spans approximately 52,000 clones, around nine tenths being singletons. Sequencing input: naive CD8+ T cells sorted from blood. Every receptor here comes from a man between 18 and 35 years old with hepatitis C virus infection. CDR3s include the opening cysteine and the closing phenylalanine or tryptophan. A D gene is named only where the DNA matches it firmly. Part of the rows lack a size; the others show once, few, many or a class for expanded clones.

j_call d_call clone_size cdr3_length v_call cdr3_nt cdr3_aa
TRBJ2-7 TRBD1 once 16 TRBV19 TGTGCCAGTAGTATTGCGTCCGGGACAGGGGCCTACGAGCAGTACTTC CASSIASGTGAYEQYF
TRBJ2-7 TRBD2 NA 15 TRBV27 TGTGCCAGCAGGTTCCTGGGGGGAGGGCCCCACGAGCAGTACTTC CASRFLGGGPHEQYF
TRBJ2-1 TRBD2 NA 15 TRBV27 TGTGCCAGCAGTTTTCTTAGCGGGAGGGGGGAGGAGCAGTTCTTC CASSFLSGRGEEQFF
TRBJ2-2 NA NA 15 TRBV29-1 TGCAGCGTTGAGCTGGGGCAGCGTCACACCGGGGAGCTGTTTTTT CSVELGQRHTGELFF
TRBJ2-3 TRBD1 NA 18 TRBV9 TGTGCCAGCAGCGTTGGACAGGGGCCGTACCATGGCACAGATACGCAGTATTTT CASSVGQGPYHGTDTQYF
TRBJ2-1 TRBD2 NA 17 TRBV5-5 TGTGCCAGCAGCCCGCGGGGGGGGAGCGGACTCTACAATGAGCAGTTCTTC CASSPRGGSGLYNEQFF
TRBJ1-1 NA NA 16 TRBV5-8 TGTGCCAGCAGCTACAAAACAGGTGGCCGGGGGGCTGAAGCTTTCTTT CASSYKTGGRGAEAFF
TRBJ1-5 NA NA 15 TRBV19 TGTGCCAGTAGTATGACGGGAGGCGGCAATCAGCCCCAGCATTTT CASSMTGGGNQPQHF
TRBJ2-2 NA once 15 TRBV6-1 TGTGCCAGCAGGTACAGGGAGGGGGACACCGGGGAGCTGTTTTTT CASRYREGDTGELFF
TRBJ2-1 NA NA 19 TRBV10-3 TGTGCCATCAGTGAGTGGTCAGCCGGGACTCAGAGCTCCTACAATGAGCAGTTCTTC CAISEWSAGTQSSYNEQFF
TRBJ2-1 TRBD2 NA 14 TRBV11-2 TGTGCCAGCAGCTTAGGACTAGCGGACAATGAGCAGTTCTTC CASSLGLADNEQFF
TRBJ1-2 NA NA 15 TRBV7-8 TGTGCCAGCAGCTTAGGGGCAACAGGGAACTATGGCTACACCTTC CASSLGATGNYGYTF
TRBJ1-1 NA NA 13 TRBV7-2 TGTGCCAGCAGCTTGGCAGAGAACACTGAAGCTTTCTTT CASSLAENTEAFF
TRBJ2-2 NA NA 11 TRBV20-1 TGCAGTGCTATTAGCGCCGGGGAGCTGTTTTTT CSAISAGELFF
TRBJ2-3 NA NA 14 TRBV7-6 TGTGCCAGCAGCTCCCAGATGGGCACAGATACGCAGTATTTT CASSSQMGTDTQYF
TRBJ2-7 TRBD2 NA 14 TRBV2 TGTGCCAGCAGTGAAAGGGACTATCCCTACGAGCAGTACTTC CASSERDYPYEQYF
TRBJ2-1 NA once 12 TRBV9 TGTGCCAGCAGCGTAGGGTCGGATGAGCAGTTCTTC CASSVGSDEQFF
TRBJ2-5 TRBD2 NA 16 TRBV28 TGTGCCAGCAGTTTACTAGCGGGGGGCTCGCAAGAGACCCAGTACTTC CASSLLAGGSQETQYF
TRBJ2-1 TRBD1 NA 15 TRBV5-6 TGTGCCAGCAGCTTGAGACAGGGGGTAGGGAATGAGCAGTTCTTC CASSLRQGVGNEQFF
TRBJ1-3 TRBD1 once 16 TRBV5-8 TGTGCCAGCAGCTTAGGGACAGGGGGCCTAAGGAACACCATATATTTT CASSLGTGGLRNTIYF
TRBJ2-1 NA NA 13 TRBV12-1 TGTGCCATTCCTGATTGGGAGTTTGATGAGCAGTTCTTC CAIPDWEFDEQFF
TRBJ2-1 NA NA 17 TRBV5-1 TGCGCCAGCAGCTTAAAAGGACTACTTCAATACAACAATGAGCAGTTCTTC CASSLKGLLQYNNEQFF
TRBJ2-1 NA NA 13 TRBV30 TGTGCCTGGAGCGCCGGGACTTACAATGAGCAGTTCTTC CAWSAGTYNEQFF
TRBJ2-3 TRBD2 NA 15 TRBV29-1 TGCAGCGTGGAGACTAGCGGGGGGGTCGCAGATACGCAGTATTTT CSVETSGGVADTQYF
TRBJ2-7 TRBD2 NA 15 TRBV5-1 TGCGCCAGCACCTCCCGGACTAGCGGGATCTACGAGCAGTACTTC CASTSRTSGIYEQYF
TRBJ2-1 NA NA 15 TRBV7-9 TGTGCCAGCAGCTTATTAGCGGCAGCCCCCGATGAGCAGTTCTTC CASSLLAAAPDEQFF
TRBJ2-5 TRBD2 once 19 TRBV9 TGTGCCAGCAGCCTTTTCGGACTAGCGGGGGGTGAAACGGAAGAGACCCAGTACTTC CASSLFGLAGGETEETQYF
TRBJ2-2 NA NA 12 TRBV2 TGTGCCAGCCAGAAAAACACCGGGGAGCTGTTTTTT CASQKNTGELFF
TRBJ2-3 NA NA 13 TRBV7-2 TGTGCCAGCAGCGGAGAATGGGTGGTTACGCAGTATTTT CASSGEWVVTQYF
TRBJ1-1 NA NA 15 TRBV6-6 TGTGCCAGCAGTTACTCGGTCCAGGGCGGCACTGAAGCTTTCTTT CASSYSVQGGTEAFF
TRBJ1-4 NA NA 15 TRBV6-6 TGTGCCAGCAGTTACTCACCAGGGGTGGATGAAAAACTGTTTTTT CASSYSPGVDEKLFF
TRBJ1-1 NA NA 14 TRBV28 TGTGCCAGCAGTCCCTCCCATGACGGGACTGAAGCTTCCTTT CASSPSHDGTEASF
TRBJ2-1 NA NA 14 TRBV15 TGTGCCACCAGCAGAGATCTCGGTTCCGGTGAGCAGTTCTTC CATSRDLGSGEQFF
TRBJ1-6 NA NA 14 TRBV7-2 TGTGCCAGCAGCTTAGTGCAGGGATTCTCACCCCTCCACTTT CASSLVQGFSPLHF
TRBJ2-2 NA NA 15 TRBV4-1 TGCGCCAGCAGCCACGCCGGTGATGCCACCGGGGAGCTGTTTTTT CASSHAGDATGELFF